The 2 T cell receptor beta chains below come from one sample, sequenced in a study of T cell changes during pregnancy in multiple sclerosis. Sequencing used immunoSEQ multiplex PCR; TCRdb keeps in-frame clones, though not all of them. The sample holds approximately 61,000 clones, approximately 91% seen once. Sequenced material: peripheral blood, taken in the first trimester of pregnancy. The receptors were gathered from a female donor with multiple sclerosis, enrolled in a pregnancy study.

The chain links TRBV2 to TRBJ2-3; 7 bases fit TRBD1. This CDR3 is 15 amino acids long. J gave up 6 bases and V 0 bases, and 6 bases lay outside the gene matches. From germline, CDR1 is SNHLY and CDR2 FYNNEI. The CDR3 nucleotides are TGTGCCAGCAGTGAAGCGGGGACAGCGAGGGATACGCAGTATTTT. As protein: CASSEAGTARDTQYF.

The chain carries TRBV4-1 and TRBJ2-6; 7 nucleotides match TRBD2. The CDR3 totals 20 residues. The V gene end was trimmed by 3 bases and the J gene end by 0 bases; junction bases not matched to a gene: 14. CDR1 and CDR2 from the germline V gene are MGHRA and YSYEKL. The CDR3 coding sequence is TGCGCCAGCAGCCACCCCTGGGGAGGGACTCTCAGCTCTGGGGCCAACGTCCTGACTTTC. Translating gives CASSHPWGGTLSSGANVLTF.